The 14 T cell receptor beta chains below were found in one sample sequenced in a study of blood T cells in healthy people across ages. A second PCR, run for about 7 to 11 cycles, used a sample-barcoded 5' primer plus a J-beta primer mix. MiXCR, run by TCRdb on the 5' RACE reads, gives a single entry per CDR3 protein. The sample records 1.5 million to 2 million distinct CDR3 sequences, roughly two fifths being singletons. Source material: blood. The receptor set was obtained from a human donor in good health.

The chain is built from TRBV9 and TRBJ2-1; D unresolved. Germline V lookup: CDR1 SGDLS, CDR2 YYNGEE. V lost 0 bases and J 0 bases, leaving 4 bases between the germline ends. The CDR3 length is 14 residues. This CDR3 is CASSVDPSYNEQFF. The CDR3 DNA is TGTGCCAGCAGCGTAGACCCCTCCTACAATGAGCAGTTCTTC. The variable domain in full, completed from reference TRBV9 and TRBJ2-1, reads DSGVTQTPKHLITATGQRVTLRCSPRSGDLSVYWYQQSLDQGLQFLIQYYNGEERAKGNILERFSAQQFPDLHSELNLSSLELGDSALYFCASSVDPSYNEQFFGPGTRLTVL.

This clonotype appeared a few times. This chain links TRBV2 with TRBJ1-4; 8 bases are a match to TRBD1. The length of the CDR3 is 15 residues. Germline-derived CDR1 and CDR2 are SNHLY and FYNNEI. V was clipped by 10 bases and J by 5 bases; unmatched bases: 12. For the CDR3, the DNA is TGTGCCACGAAGCGTACGGACAGGGAAAATGAAAAACTGTTTTTT. It translates to CATKRTDRENEKLFF.

This chain links TRBV20-1 with TRBJ1-2; the D is unclear. CDR1 is DFQATT and CDR2 is SNEGSKA in the germline V gene (reference sequence). The CDR3 is 12 residues long. The germline V and J ends were trimmed by 5 bases and 2 bases, with 9 bases remaining between them. This CDR3 reads CSAPLMNYGYTF. DNA of the CDR3: TGCAGTGCTCCACTAATGAACTATGGCTACACCTTC.

The chain links TRBV7-2 to TRBJ2-1; 14 bases match TRBD2. The CDR3 spans 18 residues. J was trimmed by 7 bases and V by 5 bases; bases with no gene match: 13. The germline CDR1 and CDR2 sequences are SGHTA and FQGNSA. The CDR3, as DNA: TGTGCCAGCAGCCCGAGGACTAGCGGGGGGTTTATAGCGAATGAGCAGTTCTTC. It yields the protein CASSPRTSGGFIANEQFF. Using reference TRBV7-2 and TRBJ2-1 for the parts outside the CDR3, the full variable domain is GAGVSQSPSNKVTEKGKDVELRCDPISGHTALYWYRQSLGQGLEFLIYFQGNSAPDKSGLPSDRFSAERTGGSVSTLTIQRTQQEDSAVYLCASSPRTSGGFIANEQFFGPGTRLTVL.

This clonotype was picked up a small number of times. The chain carries TRBV29-1 and TRBJ2-5; TRBD2 matches 9 bases. The CDR3 totals 14 residues. Germline CDR1 and CDR2: SQVTM and ANQGSEA. The junction had 10 bases not matched to a gene; V was cut back by 6 bases and J by 5 bases. CDR3 residues: CSVRSGGPAETQYF. CDR3 DNA: TGCAGCGTACGTAGCGGGGGCCCGGCGGAGACCCAGTACTTC.

This clonotype has only a few counts. The chain carries TRBV4-2 and TRBJ2-3; D tentatively reads TRBD1 or TRBD2 (6 bases each). The CDR3 consists of 15 residues. V gave up 0 bases and J gave up 3 bases, with 10 bases separating them. Germline loops: CDR1 LGHNA, CDR2 YNFKEQ. The CDR3 DNA reads TGTGCCAGCAGCCAAGACCAGGGGACTACAGATACGCAGTATTTT. It is translated as CASSQDQGTTDTQYF.

The chain recombines TRBV5-5 with TRBJ2-3; D tentatively reads TRBD1 or TRBD2 (5 bases each). Germline assignment: CDR1 SGHKS and CDR2 YYEKEE (reference sequence). V shed 4 bases and J shed 10 bases, with 28 bases lying between them. The CDR3 loop spans 17 amino acids. CDR3 coding DNA: TGTGCCAGCAGCCCCCGGGACCCCCTTACCGATTCGAGGGCGCAGTATTTT. Its translation is CASSPRDPLTDSRAQYF.

The chain uses TRBV7-2 and TRBJ2-7, with 7 positions matching TRBD2. CDR1 is SGHTA and CDR2 is FQGNSA in the germline V gene. The length of the CDR3 is 16 residues. Trimming took 3 bases from V and 0 from J; bases not matched to a gene: 8. CDR3 region: CASSLHPGGSSYEQYF. The CDR3 DNA follows: TGTGCCAGCAGCTTGCACCCTGGCGGGAGCTCCTACGAGCAGTACTTC.

The chain links TRBV7-2 to TRBJ2-3; 7 positions agree with TRBD2. V was clipped by 4 bases and J by 4 bases; unmatched bases: 5. The germline gives CDR1 SGHTA, CDR2 FQGNSA. The CDR3 spans 14 residues. CDR3 nucleotide sequence: TGTGCCAGCAGCTGGCTAGCGGTGGCAGATACGCAGTATTTT. This gives the protein CASSWLAVADTQYF. The variable domain in full, with the rest retrieved from reference TRBV7-2 and TRBJ2-3, is GAGVSQSPSNKVTEKGKDVELRCDPISGHTALYWYRQSLGQGLEFLIYFQGNSAPDKSGLPSDRFSAERTGGSVSTLTIQRTQQEDSAVYLCASSWLAVADTQYFGPGTRLTVL.

This clonotype has only a few counts. This chain links TRBV7-2 with TRBJ1-3; D is possibly TRBD1 (6 bases). V lost 3 bases and J lost 3, with 12 bases in between. Per germline, CDR1 SGHTA and CDR2 FQGNSA. The CDR3 runs 15 residues. CDR3 nucleotides: TGTGCCAGCAGCTTCTATTGGGGGCTTGGAAACACCATATATTTT. Its protein product is CASSFYWGLGNTIYF.

This chain connects TRBV20-1 to TRBJ2-5; the D gene is possibly TRBD2 (6 bases). Deletions cut 3 bases from V and 3 bases from J, with 11 bases between. CDR3 size: 13 residues. CDR1 is DFQATT, CDR2 SNEGSKA, per germline (reference sequence). The CDR3 here is CSARRGREETQYF. CDR3 nucleotide sequence: TGCAGTGCTAGGCGGGGAAGAGAAGAGACCCAGTACTTC.

This clonotype has more than one count but fewer than ten. The chain uses TRBV7-8 and TRBJ1-2; D unclear. The V end was cut by 4 bases, the J end by 4 bases, with 16 bases between. This CDR3 is built from 15 residues. Germline V gene sequence: CDR1 SGHVS, CDR2 FQNEAQ. The CDR3 region has the DNA TGTGCCAGCAGCTCCCTGGGTTGGCGCTCCTATGGCTACACCTTC. Translating gives CASSSLGWRSYGYTF.

The chain couples TRBV4-2 to TRBJ1-4; unclear D gene. The germline gives CDR1 LGHNA, CDR2 YNFKEQ. V lost 6 bases and J 4 bases, leaving 9 bases between the germline ends. The CDR3 is made up of 13 amino acids. The CDR3 nucleotides are TGTGCCAGCAGTTCGGTCAATAATGAAAAACTGTTTTTT. Its translation is CASSSVNNEKLFF.

CDR3 in amino acids: CASSELGGGAWDNEQFF. The DNA of the CDR3 is TGTGCCAGCAGTGAATTAGGTGGTGGGGCTTGGGACAATGAGCAGTTCTTC. This sequence joins TRBV25-1 and TRBJ2-1; D might be TRBD1 (5 bases). Looked up from germline, CDR1 is MGHDK and CDR2 is SYGVNS. V lost 1 base, J lost 5 bases, and 18 bases lay in between. CDR3 length: 17 amino acids.